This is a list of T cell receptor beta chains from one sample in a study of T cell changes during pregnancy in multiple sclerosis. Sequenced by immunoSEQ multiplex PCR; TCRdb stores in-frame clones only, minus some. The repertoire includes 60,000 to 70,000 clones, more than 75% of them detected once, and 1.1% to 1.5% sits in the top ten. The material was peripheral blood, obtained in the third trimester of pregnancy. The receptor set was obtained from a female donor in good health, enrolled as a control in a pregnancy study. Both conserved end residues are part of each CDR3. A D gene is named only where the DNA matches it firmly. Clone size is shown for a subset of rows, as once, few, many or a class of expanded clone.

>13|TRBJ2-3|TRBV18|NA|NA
TGTGCCAGCTCACCCGGTAGCACAGATACGCAGTATTTT
CASSPGSTDTQYF
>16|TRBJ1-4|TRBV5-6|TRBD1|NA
TGTGCCAGCAGCAGCTCGGGGGACAGTCTTAATGAAAAACTGTTTTTT
CASSSSGDSLNEKLFF
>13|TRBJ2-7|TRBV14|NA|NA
TGTGCCAGCGGACGGGACAACCTCTACGAGCAGTACTTC
CASGRDNLYEQYF
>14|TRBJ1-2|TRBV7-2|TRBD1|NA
TGTGCCAGCAGAAGACAGGGTTCTAACTATGGCTACACCTTC
CASRRQGSNYGYTF
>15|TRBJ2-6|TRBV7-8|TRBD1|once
TGTGCCAGCTTAGCTTGGACAGGGGGAACCAACGTCCTGACTTTC
CASLAWTGGTNVLTF
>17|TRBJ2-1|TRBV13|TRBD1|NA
TGTGCCAGCAGCCCTAACTTTTACAGGGGGCTCGGCAATGAGCAGTTCTTC
CASSPNFYRGLGNEQFF
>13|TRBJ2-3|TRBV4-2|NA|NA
TGTGCCAGCACCGACGGGGGTACAGATACGCAGTATTTT
CASTDGGTDTQYF
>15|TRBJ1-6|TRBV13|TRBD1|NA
TGTGCCAGCAGCTTAGAGGGACAGGGGAATTCACCCCTCCACTTT
CASSLEGQGNSPLHF
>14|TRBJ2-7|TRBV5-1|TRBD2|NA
TGCGCCAGCAGCTTGGGTTCGGGGGGCTACGAGCAGTACTTC
CASSLGSGGYEQYF
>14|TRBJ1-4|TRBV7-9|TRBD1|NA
TGTGCCAGCAGGTCCGGGACAGGGCACGAAAAACTGTTTTTT
CASRSGTGHEKLFF
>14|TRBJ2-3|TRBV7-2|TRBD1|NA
TGTGCCAGCAGCTTTTACAGGGGGGAAGATACGCAGTATTTT
CASSFYRGEDTQYF
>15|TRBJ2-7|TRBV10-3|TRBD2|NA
TGTGCCATCAGTGGACAGTCTAGCGGGGCCTACGAGCAGTACTTC
CAISGQSSGAYEQYF
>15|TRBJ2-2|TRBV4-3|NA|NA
TGCGCCAGCAGCTTTCGGACCGGGGACACCGGGGAGCTGTTTTTT
CASSFRTGDTGELFF
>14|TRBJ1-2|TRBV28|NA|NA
TGTGCCAGCAGCCGACCCGTTCAGGGGTATGGCTACACCTTC
CASSRPVQGYGYTF
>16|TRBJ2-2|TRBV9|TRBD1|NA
TGTGCCAGCAGCTCTCGGACAGGGAGGCTTGCCGGGGAGCTGTTTTTT
CASSSRTGRLAGELFF
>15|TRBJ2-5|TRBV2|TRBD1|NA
TGTGCCAGCAGTGCCGGGACAGGGTTCGGAGAGACCCAGTACTTC
CASSAGTGFGETQYF
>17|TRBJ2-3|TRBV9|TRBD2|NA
TGTGCCAGCAGCGTAGAAACTAGCGGGGGCGCCACAGATACGCAGTATTTT
CASSVETSGGATDTQYF
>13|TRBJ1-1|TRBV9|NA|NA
TGTGCCAGCTCCCAGAAACTGAACACTGAAGCTTTCTTT
CASSQKLNTEAFF
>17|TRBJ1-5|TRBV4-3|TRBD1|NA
TGCGCCAGCAGCCAAGATCGGACAGGGGGTGTTGGTCAGCCCCAGCATTTT
CASSQDRTGGVGQPQHF
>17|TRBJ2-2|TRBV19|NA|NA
TGTGCCAGTAGTATGGGGATGGTAGGGGCCAACACCGGGGAGCTGTTTTTT
CASSMGMVGANTGELFF
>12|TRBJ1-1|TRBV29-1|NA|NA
TGCAGCGTTACGGGAACTAACACTGAAGCTTTCTTT
CSVTGTNTEAFF
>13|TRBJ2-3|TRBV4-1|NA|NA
TGCGCCAGCAGCCAAGTTATTTCAGATACGCAGTATTTT
CASSQVISDTQYF
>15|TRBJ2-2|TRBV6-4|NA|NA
TGTGCCAGCAGTGAAGAGCCGCTCCTCACCGGGGAGCTGTTTTTT
CASSEEPLLTGELFF
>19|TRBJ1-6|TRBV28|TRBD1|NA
TGTGCCAGCAGTTTTAGTGGACAGGCAACCGCCTCCTATAATTCACCCCTCCACTTT
CASSFSGQATASYNSPLHF
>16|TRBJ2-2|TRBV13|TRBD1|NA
TGTGCCAGCAGCTCCCCCGGGACAGCCTTTACCGGGGAGCTGTTTTTT
CASSSPGTAFTGELFF
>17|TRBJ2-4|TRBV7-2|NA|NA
TGTGCCAGCAGCTTATATCTGGCGGGGCGCCAGGACAACATTCAGTACTTC
CASSLYLAGRQDNIQYF
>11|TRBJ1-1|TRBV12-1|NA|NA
TGTGCCAGCAAGATACGGACTGAAGCTTTCTTT
CASKIRTEAFF
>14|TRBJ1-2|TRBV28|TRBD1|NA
TGTGCCAGCAGTTCGGCACAGGGGGCCGGGGGCTACACCTTC
CASSSAQGAGGYTF
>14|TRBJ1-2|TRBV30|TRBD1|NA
TGTGCCTGGGGAGGCTGGACAGGGGGCCATGGCTACACCTTC
CAWGGWTGGHGYTF
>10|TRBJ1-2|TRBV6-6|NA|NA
TGTGCCAGCAGTTCAACAGGGTATACCTTC
CASSSTGYTF
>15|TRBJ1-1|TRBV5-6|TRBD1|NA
TGTGCCAGCAGCTTGGGAACAGGGGGCGGCACTGAAGCTTTCTTT
CASSLGTGGGTEAFF
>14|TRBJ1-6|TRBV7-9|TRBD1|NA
TGTGCCAGCAGTATACAGGGGATTAATTCACCCCTCCACTTT
CASSIQGINSPLHF
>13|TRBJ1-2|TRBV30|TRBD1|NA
TGTGCCTGGAGCGTGGGAAGACAGGGAGGCTACACCTTC
CAWSVGRQGGYTF
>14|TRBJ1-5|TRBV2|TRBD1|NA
TGTGCCAGCTCGCCCGACAGGGGCGGGCAGCCCCAGCATTTT
CASSPDRGGQPQHF
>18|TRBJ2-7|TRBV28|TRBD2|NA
TGTGCCAGCAGCCCAAGAGGACTAGCGGGGAAATTCACCTACGAGCAGTACTTC
CASSPRGLAGKFTYEQYF
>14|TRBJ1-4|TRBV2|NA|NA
TGTGCCAGCAGCCGAACAGGGTATAATGAAAAACTGTTTTTT
CASSRTGYNEKLFF
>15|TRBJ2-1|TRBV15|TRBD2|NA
TGTGCCACGACCCCAGGGCTAGCGGTGTACAATGAGCAGTTCTTC
CATTPGLAVYNEQFF
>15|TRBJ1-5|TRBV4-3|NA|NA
TGCGCCAGCAGCCAAGATCCGTTCCCGGGTCAGCCCCAGCATTTT
CASSQDPFPGQPQHF
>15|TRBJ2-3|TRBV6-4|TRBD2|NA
TGTGCCAGCAGTGACTCTGCGGGGGGGCTTGATACGCAGTATTTT
CASSDSAGGLDTQYF
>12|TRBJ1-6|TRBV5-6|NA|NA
TGTGCCAGCAGCCTGAGCGATTCACCCCTCCACTTT
CASSLSDSPLHF
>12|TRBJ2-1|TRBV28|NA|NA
TGTGCCAGCAGACTTTACTACAATGAGCAGTTCTTC
CASRLYYNEQFF
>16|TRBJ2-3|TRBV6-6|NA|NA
TGTGCCAGCAGTTACTCGAAAGGGGGTCCCACAGATACGCAGTATTTT
CASSYSKGGPTDTQYF
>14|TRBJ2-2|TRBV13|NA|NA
TGTGCCAGCAGCACCCGACAGAACACCGGGGAGCTGTTTTTT
CASSTRQNTGELFF
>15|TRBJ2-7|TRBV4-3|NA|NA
TGCGCCAGCAGCCAAGAGTTGGCAAGCTCCTACGAGCAGTACTTC
CASSQELASSYEQYF
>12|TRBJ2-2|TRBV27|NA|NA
TGTGCCAGCACCACGGGAAGCGGGGAGCTGTTTTTT
CASTTGSGELFF
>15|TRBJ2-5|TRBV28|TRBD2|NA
TGTGCCAGCATGGGGACTAGCGGGCCTCAAGAGACCCAGTACTTC
CASMGTSGPQETQYF
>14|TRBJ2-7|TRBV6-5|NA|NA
TGTGCCAGCAGTTACTCGACGGGAGACTACGAGCAGTACTTC
CASSYSTGDYEQYF
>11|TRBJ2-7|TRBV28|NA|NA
TGTGCCAGCCTACAGGGATACGAGCAGTACTTC
CASLQGYEQYF
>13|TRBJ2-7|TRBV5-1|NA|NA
TGCGCCAGCAGCCCCGGACAGACCTACGAGCAGTACTTC
CASSPGQTYEQYF
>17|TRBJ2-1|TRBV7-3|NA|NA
TGTGCCAGCAGCTCGAACCCAGGCGCAGGGAAGTACAATGAGCAGTTCTTC
CASSSNPGAGKYNEQFF
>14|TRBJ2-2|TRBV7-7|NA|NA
TGTGCTAGCAGGAGGGACACCAACACCGGGGAGCTGTTTTTT
CASRRDTNTGELFF
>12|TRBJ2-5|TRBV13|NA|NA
TGTGCCAGCTCCCGCCTCGGGGAGACCCAGTACTTC
CASSRLGETQYF